This is a list of T cell receptor beta chains from one sample in a study of shared clonotypes between healthy human individuals. Measured with immunoSEQ multiplex PCR; TCRdb has only the in-frame clones, and not every one. Of 1,100,000 or so clones listed, about 80% are singletons. Sequenced material: memory CD4+ T cells from PBMCs. The receptors derive from a man aged 18 to 35 in good health. Some clones in this sample may be carry-over from other donors' samples. Both conserved end residues are part of each CDR3. The D gene is left open where the match is weak. The size entry is marked missing in some rows and otherwise reads once, few, many or a size class.

d_call: .
clone_size: .
j_call: TRBJ2-3
v_call: TRBV7-3
cdr3_aa: CVSSLTRDRTDTQYF
cdr3_nt: TGTGTCAGCAGCTTAACGCGGGACCGCACAGATACGCAGTATTTT

d_call: TRBD1
clone_size: .
j_call: TRBJ2-1
v_call: TRBV5-6
cdr3_aa: CASSLPGTGYNEQFF
cdr3_nt: TGTGCCAGCAGCCTACCCGGGACAGGGTACAATGAGCAGTTCTTC

d_call: .
clone_size: .
j_call: TRBJ2-1
v_call: TRBV4-1
cdr3_aa: CASSQDERWEQFF
cdr3_nt: TGCGCCAGCAGCCAAGATGAGCGATGGGAGCAGTTCTTC

d_call: TRBD1
clone_size: .
j_call: TRBJ1-1
v_call: TRBV5-1
cdr3_aa: CASSQRTGTLNTEAFF
cdr3_nt: TGCGCCAGCAGCCAGCGGACAGGGACCCTGAACACTGAAGCTTTCTTT

d_call: TRBD2
clone_size: few
j_call: TRBJ2-3
v_call: TRBV4-3
cdr3_aa: CASSQQYTSGRADTQYF
cdr3_nt: TGCGCCAGCAGCCAACAGTACACCAGCGGGAGGGCAGATACGCAGTATTTT

d_call: .
clone_size: .
j_call: TRBJ2-3
v_call: TRBV7-8
cdr3_aa: CASSSWISGDTDTQYF
cdr3_nt: TGTGCCAGCAGCTCCTGGATCTCCGGAGACACAGATACGCAGTATTTT

d_call: .
clone_size: .
j_call: TRBJ1-3
v_call: TRBV7-9
cdr3_aa: CASSLGDTIYF
cdr3_nt: TGTGCCAGCAGCTTAGGGGACACCATATATTTT

d_call: .
clone_size: .
j_call: TRBJ1-4
v_call: TRBV18
cdr3_aa: CASSPPGRAATNEKLFF
cdr3_nt: TGTGCCAGCTCACCACCGGGCAGGGCTGCAACTAATGAAAAACTGTTTTTT

d_call: .
clone_size: .
j_call: TRBJ2-7
v_call: TRBV7-8
cdr3_aa: CASSRGTDRFYEQYF
cdr3_nt: TGTGCCAGCAGCCGGGGAACAGATCGGTTCTACGAGCAGTACTTC

d_call: .
clone_size: .
j_call: TRBJ2-6
v_call: TRBV18
cdr3_aa: CASSPDQSFSGANVLTF
cdr3_nt: TGTGCCAGCTCACCCGATCAGTCTTTCTCTGGGGCCAACGTCCTGACTTTC

d_call: .
clone_size: .
j_call: TRBJ2-1
v_call: TRBV4-1
cdr3_aa: CASSQTGSSYNEQFF
cdr3_nt: TGCGCCAGCAGCCAAACGGGGAGCTCCTACAATGAGCAGTTCTTC

d_call: .
clone_size: .
j_call: TRBJ2-6
v_call: TRBV5-1
cdr3_aa: CASSPMGAGANVLTF
cdr3_nt: TGCGCCAGCAGCCCCATGGGCGCTGGGGCCAACGTCCTGACTTTC

d_call: .
clone_size: .
j_call: TRBJ2-1
v_call: TRBV28
cdr3_aa: CASSPGRRWGEQFF
cdr3_nt: TGTGCCAGCAGCCCCGGAAGAAGGTGGGGTGAGCAGTTCTTC

d_call: .
clone_size: .
j_call: TRBJ2-2
v_call: TRBV29-1
cdr3_aa: CSVGGDSTGELFF
cdr3_nt: TGCAGCGTAGGGGGAGATTCCACCGGGGAGCTGTTTTTT

d_call: .
clone_size: .
j_call: TRBJ2-5
v_call: TRBV14
cdr3_aa: CASSYGWAGTQYF
cdr3_nt: TGTGCCAGCAGCTACGGGTGGGCGGGGACCCAGTACTTC

d_call: TRBD2
clone_size: .
j_call: TRBJ2-3
v_call: TRBV9
cdr3_aa: CASSVVSGGGADTQYF
cdr3_nt: TGTGCCAGCAGCGTAGTAAGCGGGGGAGGGGCAGATACGCAGTATTTT

d_call: .
clone_size: .
j_call: TRBJ2-1
v_call: TRBV15
cdr3_aa: CATRLASGSYNEQFF
cdr3_nt: TGTGCCACCCGACTGGCCTCTGGGTCCTACAATGAGCAGTTCTTC

d_call: .
clone_size: .
j_call: TRBJ2-1
v_call: TRBV9
cdr3_aa: CASSVDRDEQFF
cdr3_nt: TGTGCCAGCAGCGTAGATCGGGATGAGCAGTTCTTC

d_call: .
clone_size: .
j_call: TRBJ2-3
v_call: TRBV7-9
cdr3_aa: CASSLQALGTDTQYF
cdr3_nt: TGTGCCAGCAGCTTACAAGCGTTAGGCACAGATACGCAGTATTTT

d_call: .
clone_size: .
j_call: TRBJ1-1
v_call: TRBV7-2
cdr3_aa: CASSLRPAMNTEAFF
cdr3_nt: TGTGCCAGCAGCTTAAGGCCGGCAATGAACACTGAAGCTTTCTTT

d_call: .
clone_size: .
j_call: TRBJ1-4
v_call: TRBV9
cdr3_aa: CASSLGLNEKLFF
cdr3_nt: TGTGCCAGCAGCCTCGGCCTTAATGAAAAACTGTTTTTT

d_call: TRBD2
clone_size: .
j_call: TRBJ2-5
v_call: TRBV28
cdr3_aa: CASTGGGSQYF
cdr3_nt: TGTGCCAGCACCGGGGGGGGGTCCCAGTACTTC

d_call: .
clone_size: .
j_call: TRBJ2-1
v_call: TRBV19
cdr3_aa: CASSMLSYNEQFF
cdr3_nt: TGTGCCAGTAGTATGTTGTCCTACAATGAGCAGTTCTTC

d_call: .
clone_size: .
j_call: TRBJ1-2
v_call: TRBV6-6
cdr3_aa: CASSYSGEVSGYTF
cdr3_nt: TGTGCCAGCAGTTACAGCGGGGAAGTGAGCGGCTACACCTTC

d_call: .
clone_size: .
j_call: TRBJ1-2
v_call: TRBV20-1
cdr3_aa: CSAPRDYGYTF
cdr3_nt: TGCAGTGCTCCTCGGGACTATGGCTACACCTTC

d_call: .
clone_size: .
j_call: TRBJ2-1
v_call: TRBV5-1
cdr3_aa: CASSPEGSGQQFF
cdr3_nt: TGCGCCAGCAGCCCAGAGGGGTCGGGACAGCAGTTCTTC

d_call: .
clone_size: .
j_call: TRBJ2-7
v_call: TRBV2
cdr3_aa: CASRVGTAGEQYF
cdr3_nt: TGTGCCAGCAGAGTCGGGACAGCGGGAGAGCAGTACTTC